The clone carrying this TCR beta chain was picked up many times. The CDR3 regions of TCR beta were amplified from RNA transcripts. First-round RT-PCR targeting the TCR CDR3 was performed with the HTBI primer set. TCRdb reprocessed the multiplex PCR reads via MiXCR and lists one record per CDR3 protein. This sample has under 450,000 distinct CDR3 sequences, with approximately 18% found just once. This sample was taken from a study of T cells in Graves' hyperthyroidism and ophthalmopathy. Per germline, CDR1 MNHEY and CDR2 SMNVEV (reference sequence). The CDR3 is 14 amino acids. With 2 bases removed from V and 9 bases from J, the gap between germline ends came to 16 bases.

This chain links TRBV27 with TRBJ2-5; possible D gene TRBD1, 5 bases. The TCR originated in a woman in her twenties or thirties with Graves' hyperthyroidism that later progressed to Graves' ophthalmopathy. The sample taken for sequencing was blood. The CDR3 is CASSLLQGQGPQYF. In DNA, the CDR3 is TGTGCCAGCAGTTTACTGCAGGGTCAAGGGCCCCAGTACTTC.